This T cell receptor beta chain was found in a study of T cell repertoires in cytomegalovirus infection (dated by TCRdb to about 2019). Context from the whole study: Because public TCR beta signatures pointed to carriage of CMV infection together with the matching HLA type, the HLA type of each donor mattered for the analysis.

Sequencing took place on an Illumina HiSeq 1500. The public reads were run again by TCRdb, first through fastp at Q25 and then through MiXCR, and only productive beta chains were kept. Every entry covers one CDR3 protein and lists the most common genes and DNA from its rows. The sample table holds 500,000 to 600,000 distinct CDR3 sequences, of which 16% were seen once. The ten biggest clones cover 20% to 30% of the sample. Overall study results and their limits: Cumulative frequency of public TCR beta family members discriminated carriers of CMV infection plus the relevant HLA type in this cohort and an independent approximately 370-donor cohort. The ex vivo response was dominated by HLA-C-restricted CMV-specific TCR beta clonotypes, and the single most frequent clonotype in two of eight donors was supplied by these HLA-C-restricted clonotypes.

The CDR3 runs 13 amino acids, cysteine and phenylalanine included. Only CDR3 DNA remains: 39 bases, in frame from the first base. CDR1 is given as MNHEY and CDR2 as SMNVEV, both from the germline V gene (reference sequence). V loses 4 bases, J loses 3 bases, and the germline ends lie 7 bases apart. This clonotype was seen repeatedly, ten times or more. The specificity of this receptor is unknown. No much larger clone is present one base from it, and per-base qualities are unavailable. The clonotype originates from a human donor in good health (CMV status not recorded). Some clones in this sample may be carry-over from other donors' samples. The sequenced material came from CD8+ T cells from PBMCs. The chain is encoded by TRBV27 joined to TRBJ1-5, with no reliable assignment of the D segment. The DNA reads TGTGCCAGCAGTTCCGGTCACAATCAGCCCCAGCATTTT. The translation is CASSSGHNQPQHF.